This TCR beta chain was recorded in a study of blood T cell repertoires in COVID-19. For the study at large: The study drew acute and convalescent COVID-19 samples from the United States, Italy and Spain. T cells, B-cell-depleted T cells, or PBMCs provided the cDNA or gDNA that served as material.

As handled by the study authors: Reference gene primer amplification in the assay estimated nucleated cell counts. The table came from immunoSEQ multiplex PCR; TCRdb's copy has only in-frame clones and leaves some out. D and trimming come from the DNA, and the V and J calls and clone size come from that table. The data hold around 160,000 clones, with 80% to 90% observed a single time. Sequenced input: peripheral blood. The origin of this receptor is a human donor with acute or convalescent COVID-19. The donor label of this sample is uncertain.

The CDR3: CASLGGTGSGGELFF. CDR3 sequence (DNA): TGTGCCAGCTTGGGCGGGACAGGGTCGGGCGGGGAGCTGTTTTTT. V usage is TRBV6-6 and J usage is TRBJ2-2; the match to TRBD1 covers 9 bases. The germline gives CDR1 MNHNY, CDR2 SVGAGI (reference sequence). V dropped 8 bases and J dropped 7; count of bases not matched to a gene: 11. CDR3 length equals 15 residues.